This TCR beta chain emerged from a study of blood T cell repertoires in COVID-19. Overall study: Sample material is recorded as cDNA or gDNA derived from T cells, B-cell-depleted T cells, or PBMCs.

Data came from immunoSEQ multiplex PCR; TCRdb stores just in-frame clones and leaves some out. This sample has fewer than 200,000 clones; around 83% occur once, and the top ten carry roughly 19%. Germline V CDR1 and CDR2: MNHEY, SVGAGI. Between the trimmed V and J ends, which lost 8 bases and 5 bases, there was a span of 15 bases. CDR3 length: 13 residues. This chain uses TRBV6-5 with TRBJ1-2, with TRBD1 as a possible D gene (6 bases). The source material was peripheral blood. This TCR was sampled from a woman between 70 and 85 years old who had recovered from COVID-19. CDR3 coding DNA: TGTGCCAGCGAGACAGGTGGCAGGTATGGCTACACCTTC. It specifies CASETGGRYGYTF.